This TCR beta chain was captured in a study of T cells in Graves' hyperthyroidism and ophthalmopathy. Whole-study findings and limits: Stable hyperthyroidism was separated from ophthalmopathy by a model based on 13 V-J features.

This clonotype was seen many times. Antigen: not known. Authors of the study amplified TCR beta CDR3 regions from RNA transcripts. First-round RT-PCR of the TCR CDR3 relied on the HTBI primer set. TCRdb reanalysed the multiplex PCR reads using MiXCR and keeps one entry per CDR3 protein. The repertoire has some 300,000 distinct CDR3 sequences, roughly 18% of them found once; the top ten carry just under 40%. There are 14 residues in the CDR3. CDR1 is MDHEN and CDR2 is SYDVKM in the germline V gene. V lost 3 bases, J lost 6 bases, and 5 bases stayed unmatched. The material sequenced was blood. The receptor comes from a man aged 50-59 years with Graves' ophthalmopathy. The gene calls are TRBV28 and TRBJ1-2; 9 nucleotides align to TRBD1. CDR3 loop: CASSFGGQGHGYTF. The CDR3, as DNA: TGTGCCAGCAGTTTCGGGGGACAGGGACATGGCTACACCTTC.